The present entry profiles one T cell receptor delta chain with its context. TCRdb's protein, taken from a much larger clone, differs from this DNA's translation at residue 10, likely owing to a read error; the protein displayed comes from the DNA. TCRdb made new clone calls on the reads using CATT. The profile shows 5,000 or so delta-chain clones, about 2.9% of them singletons. This sample was taken from a study of gamma-delta chains in newborns, infants, children. This CDR3 has 20 amino acids. V shed 0 bases and J 0 bases; nucleotides not matched to a gene: 7. Germline V gene sequence: CDR1 GEAIGNYY, CDR2 EKD.

The sample taken for sequencing was blood. The chain recombines TRDV2 with TRDJ3, with 10 positions matching TRDD3. The TCR sequence derives from a child who was a newborn, infant or young child, either healthy, febrile or measles-vaccinated (not recorded which). CDR3 nucleotide sequence: TGTGCCTGTGACACCGTACTGGGGGATGCGAGCTCCTGGGACACCCGACAGATGTTTTTC. Translating it yields CACDTVLGDASSWDTRQMFF.